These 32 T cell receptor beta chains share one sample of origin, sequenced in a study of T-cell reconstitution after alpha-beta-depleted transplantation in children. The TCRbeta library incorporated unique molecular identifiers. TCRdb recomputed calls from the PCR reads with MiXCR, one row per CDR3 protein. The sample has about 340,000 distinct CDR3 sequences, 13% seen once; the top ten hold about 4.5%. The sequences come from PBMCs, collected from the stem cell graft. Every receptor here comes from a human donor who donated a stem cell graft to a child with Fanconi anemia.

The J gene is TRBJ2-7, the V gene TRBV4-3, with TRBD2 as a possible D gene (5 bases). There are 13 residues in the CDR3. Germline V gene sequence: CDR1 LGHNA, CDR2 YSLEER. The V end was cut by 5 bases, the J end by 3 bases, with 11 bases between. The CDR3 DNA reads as TGCGCCAGCAGCTACGGGAAGGGCTACGAGCAGTACTTC. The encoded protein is CASSYGKGYEQYF.

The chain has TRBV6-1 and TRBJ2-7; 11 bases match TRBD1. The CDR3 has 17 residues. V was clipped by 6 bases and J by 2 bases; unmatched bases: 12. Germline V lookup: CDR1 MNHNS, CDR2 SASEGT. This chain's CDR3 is CASRPGTGGPIAYEQYF. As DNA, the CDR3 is TGTGCCAGCAGACCCGGGACAGGGGGTCCCATCGCCTACGAGCAGTACTTC.

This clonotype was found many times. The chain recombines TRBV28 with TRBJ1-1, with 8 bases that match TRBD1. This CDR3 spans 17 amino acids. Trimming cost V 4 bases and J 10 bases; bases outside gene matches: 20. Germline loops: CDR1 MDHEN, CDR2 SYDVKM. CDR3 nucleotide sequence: TGTGCCAGCAGTTCCTTTGGCGCAGGGGGCCACCACAACGGAGCTTTCTTT. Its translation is CASSSFGAGGHHNGAFF. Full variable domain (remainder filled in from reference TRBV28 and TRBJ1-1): DVKVTQSSRYLVKRTGEKVFLECVQDMDHENMFWYRQDPGLGLRLIYFSYDVKMKEKGDIPEGYSVSREKKERFSLILESASTNQTSMYLCASSSFGAGGHHNGAFFGQGTRLTVV.

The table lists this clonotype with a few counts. CDR3 loop: CSARDAGQGQGTQYF. The CDR3 nucleotides are TGCAGTGCTAGAGATGCCGGGCAGGGACAGGGTACGCAGTATTTT. V is TRBV20-1 and J is TRBJ2-3; 9 positions agree with TRBD1. Germline values: CDR1 DFQATT, CDR2 SNEGSKA (reference sequence). The CDR3 totals 15 residues. Losses at the gene ends were 0 bases for V and 8 bases for J; bases not matched to a gene: 9.

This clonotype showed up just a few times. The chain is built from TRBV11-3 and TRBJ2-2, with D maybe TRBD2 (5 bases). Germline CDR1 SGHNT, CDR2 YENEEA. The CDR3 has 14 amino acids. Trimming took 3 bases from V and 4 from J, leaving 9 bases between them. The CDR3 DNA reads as TGTGCCAGCAGCTTGGGAGCGAGCACCGGGGAGCTGTTTTTT. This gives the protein CASSLGASTGELFF. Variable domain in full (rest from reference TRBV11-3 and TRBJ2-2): EAGVVQSPRYKIIEKKQPVAFWCNPISGHNTLYWYLQNLGQGPELLIRYENEEAVDDSQLPKDRFSAERLKGVDSTLKIQPAELGDSAVYLCASSLGASTGELFFGEGSRLTVL.

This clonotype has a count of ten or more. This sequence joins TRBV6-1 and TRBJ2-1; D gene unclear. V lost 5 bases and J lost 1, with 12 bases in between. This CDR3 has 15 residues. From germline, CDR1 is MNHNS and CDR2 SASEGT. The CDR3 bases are TGTGCCAGCAGTCAAAACACGATTTCCTACAATGAGCAGTTCTTC. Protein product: CASSQNTISYNEQFF.

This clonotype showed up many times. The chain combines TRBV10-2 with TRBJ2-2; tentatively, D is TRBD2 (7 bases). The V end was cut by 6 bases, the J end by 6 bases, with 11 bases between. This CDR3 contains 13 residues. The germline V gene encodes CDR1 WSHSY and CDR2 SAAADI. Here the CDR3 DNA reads TGCGCCAGCAGAGGGGGGGCCGCCGGGGAGCTGTTTTTT. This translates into CASRGGAAGELFF.

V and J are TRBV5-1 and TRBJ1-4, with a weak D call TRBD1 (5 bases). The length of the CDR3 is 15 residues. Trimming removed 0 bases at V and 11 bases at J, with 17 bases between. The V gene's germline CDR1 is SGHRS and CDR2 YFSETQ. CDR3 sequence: CASSLGGREEEKLFF. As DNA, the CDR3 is TGCGCCAGCAGCTTGGGAGGCAGGGAGGAGGAGAAACTGTTTTTT.

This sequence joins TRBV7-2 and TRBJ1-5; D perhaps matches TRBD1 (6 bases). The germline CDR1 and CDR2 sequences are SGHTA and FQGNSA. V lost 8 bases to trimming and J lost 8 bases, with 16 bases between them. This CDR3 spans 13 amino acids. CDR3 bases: TGTGCCAGCCCTGGGGCAGGGGAAGAGCCCCAGCATTTT. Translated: CASPGAGEEPQHF.

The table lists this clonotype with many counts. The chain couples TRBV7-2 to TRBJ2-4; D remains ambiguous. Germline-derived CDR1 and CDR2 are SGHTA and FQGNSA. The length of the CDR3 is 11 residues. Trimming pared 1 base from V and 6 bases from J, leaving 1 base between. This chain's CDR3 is CASSLGNIQYF. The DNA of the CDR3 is TGTGCCAGCAGCTTAGGAAACATTCAGTACTTC.

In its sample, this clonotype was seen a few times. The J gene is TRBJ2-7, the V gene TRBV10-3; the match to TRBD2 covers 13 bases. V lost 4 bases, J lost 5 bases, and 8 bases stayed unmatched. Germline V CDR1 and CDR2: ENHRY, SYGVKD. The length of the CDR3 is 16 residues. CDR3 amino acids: CAISAAPGLAGNEQYF. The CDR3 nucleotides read TGTGCCATCAGTGCTGCGCCGGGACTAGCGGGGAACGAGCAGTACTTC.

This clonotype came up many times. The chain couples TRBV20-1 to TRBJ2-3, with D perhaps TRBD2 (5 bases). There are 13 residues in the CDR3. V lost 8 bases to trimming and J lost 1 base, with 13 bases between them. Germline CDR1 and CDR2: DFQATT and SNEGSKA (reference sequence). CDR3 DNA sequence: TGCAGTCCCGCTACCGGGGGCACAGATACGCAGTATTTT. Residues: CSPATGGTDTQYF.

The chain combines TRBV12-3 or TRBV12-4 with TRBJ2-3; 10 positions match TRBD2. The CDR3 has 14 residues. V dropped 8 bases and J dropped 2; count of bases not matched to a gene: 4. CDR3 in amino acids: CASGTSGVTDTQYF. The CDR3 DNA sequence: TGTGCCAGCGGAACTAGCGGGGTCACAGATACGCAGTATTTT.

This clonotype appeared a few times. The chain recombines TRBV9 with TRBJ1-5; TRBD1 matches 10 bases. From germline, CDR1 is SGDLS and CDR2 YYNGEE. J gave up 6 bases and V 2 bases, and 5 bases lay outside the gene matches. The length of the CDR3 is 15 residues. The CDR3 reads CASSVGQGGSQPQHF. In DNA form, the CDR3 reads TGTGCCAGCAGCGTCGGACAGGGGGGTAGTCAGCCCCAGCATTTT.

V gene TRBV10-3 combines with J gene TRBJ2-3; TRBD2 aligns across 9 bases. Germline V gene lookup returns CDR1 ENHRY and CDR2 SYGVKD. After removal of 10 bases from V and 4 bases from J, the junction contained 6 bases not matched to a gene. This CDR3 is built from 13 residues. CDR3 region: CATLGGGADTQYF. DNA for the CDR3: TGTGCCACCCTTGGCGGGGGGGCAGATACGCAGTATTTT.

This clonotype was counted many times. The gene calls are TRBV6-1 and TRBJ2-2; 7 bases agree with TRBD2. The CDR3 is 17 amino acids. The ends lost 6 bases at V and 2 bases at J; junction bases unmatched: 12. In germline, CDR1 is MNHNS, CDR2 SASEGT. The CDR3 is CASSRGGTMGNTGELFF. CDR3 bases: TGTGCCAGCAGCCGGGGAGGGACGATGGGTAACACCGGGGAGCTGTTTTTT.

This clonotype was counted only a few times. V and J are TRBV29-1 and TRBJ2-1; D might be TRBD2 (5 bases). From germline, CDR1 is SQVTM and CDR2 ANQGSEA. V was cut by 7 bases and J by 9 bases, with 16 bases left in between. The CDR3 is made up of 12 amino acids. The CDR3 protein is CSGAGSPAEQFF. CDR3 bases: TGCAGCGGTGCGGGCAGTCCGGCTGAGCAGTTCTTC.

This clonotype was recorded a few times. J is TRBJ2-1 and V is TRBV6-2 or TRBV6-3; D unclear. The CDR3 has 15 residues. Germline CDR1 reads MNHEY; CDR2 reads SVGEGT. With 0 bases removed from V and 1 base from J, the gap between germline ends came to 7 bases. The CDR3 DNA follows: TGTGCCAGCAGTTACTCGCCGCCATCCTACAATGAGCAGTTCTTC. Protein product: CASSYSPPSYNEQFF.

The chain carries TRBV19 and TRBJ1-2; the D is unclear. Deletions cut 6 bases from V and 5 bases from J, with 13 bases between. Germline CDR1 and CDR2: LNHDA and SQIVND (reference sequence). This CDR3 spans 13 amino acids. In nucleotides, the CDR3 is TGTGCCAGTAGCGAGGGAGGCGGGTATGGCTACACCTTC. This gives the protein CASSEGGGYGYTF.

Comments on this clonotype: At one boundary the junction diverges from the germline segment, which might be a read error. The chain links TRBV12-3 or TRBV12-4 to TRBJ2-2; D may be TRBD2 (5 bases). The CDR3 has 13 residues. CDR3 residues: CASSRPYTGELFF. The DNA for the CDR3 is TGTGCCAGCAGTAGACCATACACCGGGGAGCTTTTTTTT.

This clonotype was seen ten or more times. CDR3 in amino acids: CASSPWTGGSSDTQYF. The CDR3 bases are TGTGCCAGCAGCCCCTGGACAGGGGGCAGTTCAGATACGCAGTATTTT. The rearrangement joins TRBV7-8 to TRBJ2-3; 11 bases match TRBD1. This CDR3 comprises 16 residues. Trimming at V came to 5 bases and at J to 4 bases, leaving 8 bases not matched to a gene. Per germline, CDR1 SGHVS and CDR2 FQNEAQ. The complete variable domain, with remaining parts taken from reference TRBV7-8 and TRBJ2-3, reads GAGVSQSPRYKVAKRGQDVALRCDPISGHVSLFWYQQALGQGPEFLTYFQNEAQLDKSGLPSDRFFAERPEGSVSTLKIQRTQQEDSAVYLCASSPWTGGSSDTQYFGPGTRLTVL.

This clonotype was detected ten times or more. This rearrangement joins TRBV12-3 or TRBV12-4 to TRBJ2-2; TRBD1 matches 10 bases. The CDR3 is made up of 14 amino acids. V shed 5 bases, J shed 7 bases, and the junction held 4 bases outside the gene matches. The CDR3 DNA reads TGTGCCAGCAGTCCGGGGACAGGGGTCGGGGAGCTGTTTTTT. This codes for CASSPGTGVGELFF.

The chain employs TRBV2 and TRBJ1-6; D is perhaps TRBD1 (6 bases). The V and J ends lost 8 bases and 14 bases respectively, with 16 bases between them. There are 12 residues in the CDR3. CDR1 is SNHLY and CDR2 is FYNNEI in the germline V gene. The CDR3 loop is CASERGAQALHF. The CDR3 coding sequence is TGTGCCAGCGAGAGGGGGGCGCAGGCCCTCCACTTT.

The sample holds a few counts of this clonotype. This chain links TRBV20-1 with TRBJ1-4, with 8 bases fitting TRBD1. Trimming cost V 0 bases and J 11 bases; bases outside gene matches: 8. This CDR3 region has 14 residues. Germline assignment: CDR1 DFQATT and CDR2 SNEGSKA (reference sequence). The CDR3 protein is CSARDETGGWKLFF. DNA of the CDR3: TGCAGTGCTAGAGATGAAACAGGGGGATGGAAACTGTTTTTT.

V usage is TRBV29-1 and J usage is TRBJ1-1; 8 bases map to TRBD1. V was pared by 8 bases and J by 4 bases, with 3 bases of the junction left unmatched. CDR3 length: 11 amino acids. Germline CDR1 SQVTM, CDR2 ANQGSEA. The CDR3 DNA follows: TGCAGCTCACAGGGGGGCACTGAAGCTTTCTTT. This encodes CSSQGGTEAFF.

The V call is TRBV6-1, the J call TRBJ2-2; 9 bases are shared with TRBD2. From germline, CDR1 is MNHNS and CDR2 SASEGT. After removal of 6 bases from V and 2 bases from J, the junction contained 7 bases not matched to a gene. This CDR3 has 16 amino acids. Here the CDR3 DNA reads TGTGCCAGCAGGGGCGTGACTAGCGGAAACACCGGGGAGCTGTTTTTT. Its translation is CASRGVTSGNTGELFF.

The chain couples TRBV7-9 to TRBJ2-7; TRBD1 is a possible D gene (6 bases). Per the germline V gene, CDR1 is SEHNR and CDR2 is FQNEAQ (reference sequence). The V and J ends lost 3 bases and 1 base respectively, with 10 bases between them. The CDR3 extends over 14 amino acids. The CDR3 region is CASSFDGQSYEQYF. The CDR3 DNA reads TGTGCCAGCAGCTTCGATGGACAGTCCTACGAGCAGTACTTC. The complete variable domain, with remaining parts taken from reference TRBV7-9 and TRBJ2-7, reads DTGVSQNPRHKITKRGQNVTFRCDPISEHNRLYWYRQTLGQGPEFLTYFQNEAQLEKSRLLSDRFSAERPKGSFSTLEIQRTEQGDSAMYLCASSFDGQSYEQYFGPGTRLTVT.

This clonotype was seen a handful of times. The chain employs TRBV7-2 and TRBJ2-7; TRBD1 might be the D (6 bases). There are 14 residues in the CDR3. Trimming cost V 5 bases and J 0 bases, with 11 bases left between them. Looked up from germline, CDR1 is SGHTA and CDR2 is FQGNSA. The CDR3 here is CASSARTDSYEQYV. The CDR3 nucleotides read TGTGCCAGCAGCGCTCGGACAGACTCCTACGAGCAGTACGTC.

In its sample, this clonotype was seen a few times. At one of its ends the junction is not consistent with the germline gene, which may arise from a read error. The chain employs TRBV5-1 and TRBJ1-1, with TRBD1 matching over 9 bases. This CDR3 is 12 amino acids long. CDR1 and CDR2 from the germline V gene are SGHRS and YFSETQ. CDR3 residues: CAKQGAGTEASF. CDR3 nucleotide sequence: TGCGCCAAACAGGGGGCTGGAACTGAAGCTTCCTTT.

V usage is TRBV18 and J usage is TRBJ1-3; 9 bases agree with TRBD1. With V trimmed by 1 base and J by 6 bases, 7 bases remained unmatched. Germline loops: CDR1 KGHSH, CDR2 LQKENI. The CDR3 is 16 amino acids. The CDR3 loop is CASSPRDRVRENTIYF. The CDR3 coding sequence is TGTGCCAGCTCACCACGGGACAGGGTTCGAGAAAACACCATATATTTT.

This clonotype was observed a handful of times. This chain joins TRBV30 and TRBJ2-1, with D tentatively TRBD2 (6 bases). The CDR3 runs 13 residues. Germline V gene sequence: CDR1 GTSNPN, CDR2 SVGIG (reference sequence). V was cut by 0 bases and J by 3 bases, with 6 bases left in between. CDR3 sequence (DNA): TGTGCCTGGAGTGTCGGGAGCTACAATGAGCAGTTCTTC. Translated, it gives CAWSVGSYNEQFF. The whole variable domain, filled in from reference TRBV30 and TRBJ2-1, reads SQTIHQWPATLVQPVGSPLSLECTVEGTSNPNLYWYRQAAGRGLQLLFYSVGIGQISSEVPQNLSASRPQDRQFILSSKKLLLSDSGFYLCAWSVGSYNEQFFGPGTRLTVL.

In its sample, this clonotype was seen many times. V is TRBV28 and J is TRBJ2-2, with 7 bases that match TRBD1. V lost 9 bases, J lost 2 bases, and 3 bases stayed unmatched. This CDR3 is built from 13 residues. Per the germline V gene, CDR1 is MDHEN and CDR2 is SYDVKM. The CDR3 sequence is CASGTANTGELFF. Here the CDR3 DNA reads TGTGCCAGTGGGACAGCTAACACCGGGGAGCTGTTTTTT.